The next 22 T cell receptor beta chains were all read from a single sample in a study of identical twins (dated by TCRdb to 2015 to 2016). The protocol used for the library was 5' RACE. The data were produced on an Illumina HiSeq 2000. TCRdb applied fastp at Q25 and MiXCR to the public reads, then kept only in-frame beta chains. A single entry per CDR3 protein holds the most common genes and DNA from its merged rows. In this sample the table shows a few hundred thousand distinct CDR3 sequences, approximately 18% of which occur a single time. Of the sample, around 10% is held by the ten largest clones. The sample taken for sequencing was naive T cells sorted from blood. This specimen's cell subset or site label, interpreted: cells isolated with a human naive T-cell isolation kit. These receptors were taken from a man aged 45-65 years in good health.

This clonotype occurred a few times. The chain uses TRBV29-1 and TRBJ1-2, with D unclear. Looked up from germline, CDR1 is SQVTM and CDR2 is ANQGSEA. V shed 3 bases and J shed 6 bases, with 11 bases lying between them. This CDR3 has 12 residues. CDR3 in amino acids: CSVDRERDGYTF. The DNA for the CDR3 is TGCAGCGTTGATAGGGAGAGGGATGGCTACACCTTC.

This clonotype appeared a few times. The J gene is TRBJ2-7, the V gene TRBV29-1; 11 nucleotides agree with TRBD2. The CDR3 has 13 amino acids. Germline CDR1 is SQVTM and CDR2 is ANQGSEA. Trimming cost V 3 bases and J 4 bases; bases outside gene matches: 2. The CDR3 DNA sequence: TGCAGCGTTGAGACTAGCGGGATTTACGAGCAGTACTTC. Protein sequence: CSVETSGIYEQYF.

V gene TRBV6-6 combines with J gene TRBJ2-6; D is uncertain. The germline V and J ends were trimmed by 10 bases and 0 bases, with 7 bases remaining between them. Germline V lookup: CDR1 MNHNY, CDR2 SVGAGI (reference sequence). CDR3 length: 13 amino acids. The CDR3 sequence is CAIGASGANVLTF. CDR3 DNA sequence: TGTGCCATCGGAGCCTCTGGGGCCAACGTCCTGACTTTC.

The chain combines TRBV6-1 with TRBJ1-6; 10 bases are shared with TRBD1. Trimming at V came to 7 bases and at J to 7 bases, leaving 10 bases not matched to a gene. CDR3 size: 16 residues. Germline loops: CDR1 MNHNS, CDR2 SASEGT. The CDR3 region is CASKQDRGSGNSPLHF. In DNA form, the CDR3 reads TGTGCCAGCAAGCAGGACAGGGGGTCCGGCAATTCACCCCTCCACTTT.

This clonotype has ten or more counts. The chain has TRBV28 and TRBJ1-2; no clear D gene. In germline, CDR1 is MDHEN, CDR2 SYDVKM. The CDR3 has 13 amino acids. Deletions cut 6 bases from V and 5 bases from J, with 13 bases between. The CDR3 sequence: CASRGQWEYGYTF. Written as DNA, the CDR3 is TGTGCCAGCAGGGGTCAATGGGAGTATGGCTACACCTTC.

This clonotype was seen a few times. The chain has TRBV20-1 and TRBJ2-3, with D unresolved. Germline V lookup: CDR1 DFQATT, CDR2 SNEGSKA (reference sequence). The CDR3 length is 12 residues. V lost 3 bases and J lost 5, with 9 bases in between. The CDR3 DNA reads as TGCAGTGCTAGCCCCCCCAGAGATACGCAGTATTTT. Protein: CSASPPRDTQYF.

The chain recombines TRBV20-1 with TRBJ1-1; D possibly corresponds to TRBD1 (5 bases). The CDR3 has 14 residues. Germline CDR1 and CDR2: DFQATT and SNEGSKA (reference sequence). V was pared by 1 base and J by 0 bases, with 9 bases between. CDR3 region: CSARGGGVNTEAFF. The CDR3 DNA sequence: TGCAGTGCTAGAGGAGGAGGGGTGAACACTGAAGCTTTCTTT.

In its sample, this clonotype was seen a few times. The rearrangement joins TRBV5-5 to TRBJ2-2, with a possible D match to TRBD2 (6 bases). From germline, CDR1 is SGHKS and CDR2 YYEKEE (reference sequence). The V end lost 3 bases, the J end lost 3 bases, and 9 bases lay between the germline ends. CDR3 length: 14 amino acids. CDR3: CASSYGTHTGELFF. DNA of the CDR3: TGTGCCAGCAGCTATGGGACTCACACCGGGGAGCTGTTTTTT.

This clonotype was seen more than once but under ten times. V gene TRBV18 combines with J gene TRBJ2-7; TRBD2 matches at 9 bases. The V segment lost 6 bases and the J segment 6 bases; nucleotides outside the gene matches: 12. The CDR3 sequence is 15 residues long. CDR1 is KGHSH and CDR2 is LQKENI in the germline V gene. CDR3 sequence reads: CASSTADGLASEQYF. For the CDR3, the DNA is TGTGCCAGCTCGACAGCGGATGGACTAGCGTCCGAGCAGTACTTC.

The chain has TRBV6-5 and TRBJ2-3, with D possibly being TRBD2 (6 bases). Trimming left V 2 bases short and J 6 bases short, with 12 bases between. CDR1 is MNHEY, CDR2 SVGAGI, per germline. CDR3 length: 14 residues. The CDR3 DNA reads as TGTGCCAGCAGTTACGAAAAGGGGAGGGATACGCAGTATTTT. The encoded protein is CASSYEKGRDTQYF.

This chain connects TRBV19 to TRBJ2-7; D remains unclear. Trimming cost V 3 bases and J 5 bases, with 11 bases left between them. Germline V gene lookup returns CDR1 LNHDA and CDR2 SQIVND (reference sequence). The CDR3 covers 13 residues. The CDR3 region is CASSMGQSNEQYF. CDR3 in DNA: TGTGCCAGTAGTATGGGTCAGTCTAACGAGCAGTACTTC. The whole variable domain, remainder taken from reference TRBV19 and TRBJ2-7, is DGGITQSPKYLFRKEGQNVTLSCEQNLNHDAMYWYRQDPGQGLRLIYYSQIVNDFQKGDIAEGYSVSREKKESFPLTVTSAQKNPTAFYLCASSMGQSNEQYFGPGTRLTVT.

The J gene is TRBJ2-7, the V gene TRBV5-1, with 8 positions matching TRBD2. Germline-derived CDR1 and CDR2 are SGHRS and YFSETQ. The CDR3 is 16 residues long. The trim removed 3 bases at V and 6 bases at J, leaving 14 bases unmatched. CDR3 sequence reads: CASSWTPGGLNSEQYF. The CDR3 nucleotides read TGCGCCAGCAGCTGGACCCCGGGGGGGCTAAATTCCGAGCAGTACTTC. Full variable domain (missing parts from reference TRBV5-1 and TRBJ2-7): KAGVTQTPRYLIKTRGQQVTLSCSPISGHRSVSWYQQTPGQGLQFLFEYFSETQRNKGNFPGRFSGRQFSNSRSEMNVSTLELGDSALYLCASSWTPGGLNSEQYFGPGTRLTVT.

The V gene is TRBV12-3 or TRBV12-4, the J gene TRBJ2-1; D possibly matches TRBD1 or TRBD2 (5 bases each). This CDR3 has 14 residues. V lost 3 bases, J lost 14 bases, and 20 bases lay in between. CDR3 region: CASSLNGHTPREFF. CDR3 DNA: TGTGCCAGCAGTTTGAATGGACATACCCCGCGGGAGTTCTTC.

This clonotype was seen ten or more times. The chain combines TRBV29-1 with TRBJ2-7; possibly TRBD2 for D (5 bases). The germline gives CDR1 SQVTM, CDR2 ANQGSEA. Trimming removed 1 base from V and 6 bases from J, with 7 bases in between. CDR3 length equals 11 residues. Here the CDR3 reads CSVEASGEQYF. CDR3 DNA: TGCAGCGTTGAAGCGAGCGGCGAGCAGTACTTC.

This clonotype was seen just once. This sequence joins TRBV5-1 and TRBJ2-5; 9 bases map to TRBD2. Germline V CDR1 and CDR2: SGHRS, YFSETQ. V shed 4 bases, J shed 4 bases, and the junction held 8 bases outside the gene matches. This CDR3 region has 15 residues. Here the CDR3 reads CASSISGGRAETQYF. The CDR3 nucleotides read TGCGCCAGCAGCATTAGCGGGGGCCGGGCAGAGACCCAGTACTTC.

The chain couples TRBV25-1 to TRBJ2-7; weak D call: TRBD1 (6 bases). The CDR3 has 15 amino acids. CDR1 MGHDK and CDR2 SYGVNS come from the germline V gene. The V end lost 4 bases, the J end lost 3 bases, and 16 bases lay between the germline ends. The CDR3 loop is CASSAFGQTNYEQYF. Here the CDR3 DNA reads TGTGCCAGCAGTGCTTTCGGACAGACCAACTACGAGCAGTACTTC.

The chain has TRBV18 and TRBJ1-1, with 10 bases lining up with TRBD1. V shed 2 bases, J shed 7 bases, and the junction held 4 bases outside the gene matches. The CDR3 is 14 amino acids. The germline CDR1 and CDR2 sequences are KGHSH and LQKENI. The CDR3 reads CASSPRQGANEAFF. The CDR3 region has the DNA TGTGCCAGCTCACCAAGACAGGGGGCTAATGAAGCTTTCTTT.

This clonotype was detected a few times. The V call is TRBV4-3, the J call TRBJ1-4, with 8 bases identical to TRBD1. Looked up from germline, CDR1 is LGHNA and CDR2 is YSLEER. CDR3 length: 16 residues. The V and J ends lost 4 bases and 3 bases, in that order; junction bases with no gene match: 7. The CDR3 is CASSPDRGWANEKLFF. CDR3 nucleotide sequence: TGCGCCAGCAGCCCTGACAGGGGATGGGCTAATGAAAAACTGTTTTTT.

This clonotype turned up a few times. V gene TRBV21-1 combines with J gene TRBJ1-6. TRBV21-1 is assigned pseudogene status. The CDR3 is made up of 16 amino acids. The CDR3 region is CASSKEEQSFNSPLHF. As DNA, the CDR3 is TGTGCCAGCAGCAAAGAGGAACAGTCGTTTAATTCACCCCTCCACTTT.

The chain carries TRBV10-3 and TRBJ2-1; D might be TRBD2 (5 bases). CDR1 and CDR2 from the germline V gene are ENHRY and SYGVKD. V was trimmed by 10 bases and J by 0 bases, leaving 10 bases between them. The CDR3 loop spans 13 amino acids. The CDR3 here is CATLADSYNEQFF. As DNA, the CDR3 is TGTGCCACCCTAGCCGACTCCTACAATGAGCAGTTCTTC.

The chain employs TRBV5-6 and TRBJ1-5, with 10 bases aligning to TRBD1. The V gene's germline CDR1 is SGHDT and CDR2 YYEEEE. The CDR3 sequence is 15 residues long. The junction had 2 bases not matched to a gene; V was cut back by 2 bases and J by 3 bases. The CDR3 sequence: CASSLGQGDNQPQHF. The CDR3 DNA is TGTGCCAGCAGCTTAGGACAGGGGGACAATCAGCCCCAGCATTTT. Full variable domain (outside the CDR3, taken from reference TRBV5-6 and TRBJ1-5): DAGVTQSPTHLIKTRGQQVTLRCSPKSGHDTVSWYQQALGQGPQFIFQYYEEEERQRGNFPDRFSGHQFPNYSSELNVNALLLGDSALYLCASSLGQGDNQPQHFGDGTRLSIL.

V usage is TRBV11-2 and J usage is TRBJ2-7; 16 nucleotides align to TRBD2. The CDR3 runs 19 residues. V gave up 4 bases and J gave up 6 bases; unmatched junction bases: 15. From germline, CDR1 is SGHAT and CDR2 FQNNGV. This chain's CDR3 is CASSSRPGTSGRAFFEQYF. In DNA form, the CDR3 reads TGTGCCAGCAGCTCTAGACCCGGGACTAGCGGGAGGGCCTTCTTCGAGCAGTACTTC. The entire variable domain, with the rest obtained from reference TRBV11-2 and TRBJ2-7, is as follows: EAGVAQSPRYKIIEKRQSVAFWCNPISGHATLYWYQQILGQGPKLLIQFQNNGVVDDSQLPKDRFSAERLKGVDSTLKIQPAKLEDSAVYLCASSSRPGTSGRAFFEQYFGPGTRLTVT.